This T cell receptor (beta chain) appears in the sequencing data of a study of T-cell reconstitution after alpha-beta-depleted transplantation in children. Comments on this clonotype: Antigen unknown.

General study findings and limits: There were reportedly several hundred expanded graft clones from which alpha-beta T cells came about two months after transplant.

Preparing the TCRbeta library involved the use of unique molecular identifiers. TCRdb processed the PCR reads anew with MiXCR; each CDR3 protein has one entry. This sample has about 1,000,000 distinct CDR3 sequences; about 29% occur once, and the top ten carry more than 25%. This CDR3 contains 12 residues. Trimming removed 3 bases at V and 7 bases at J, with 10 bases between. CDR1 and CDR2 from the germline V gene are MNHEY and SMNVEV (reference sequence). The sequenced sample was PBMCs, mostly from graft donor cells, obtained 360 days after TCRalphabeta/CD19-depleted stem cell transplant. This chain uses TRBV27 with TRBJ2-7, with unresolved D. The receptor's source is a boy less than two years old who had a stem cell transplant for SCID, so the T cells may come from the graft donor. As DNA, the CDR3 is TGTGCCAGCAGTTTCCCAGGTCGGGAGCAGTACTTC. It is translated as CASSFPGREQYF.